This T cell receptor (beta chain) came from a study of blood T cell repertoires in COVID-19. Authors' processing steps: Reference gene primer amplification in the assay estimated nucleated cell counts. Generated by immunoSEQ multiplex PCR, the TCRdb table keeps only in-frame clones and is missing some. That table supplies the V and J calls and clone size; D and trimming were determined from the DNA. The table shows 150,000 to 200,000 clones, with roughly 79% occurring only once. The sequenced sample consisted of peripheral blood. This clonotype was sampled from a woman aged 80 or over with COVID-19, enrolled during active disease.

CDR3 DNA sequence: TGTGCCAGCAGCACAGGGGGTCCGTCCTACGAGCAGTACTTC. Its translation is CASSTGGPSYEQYF. V usage is TRBV28 and J usage is TRBJ2-7, with 8 bases identical to TRBD1. V lost 6 bases to trimming and J lost 1 base; unmatched junction nucleotides: 5. CDR1 and CDR2 (germline): MDHEN, SYDVKM. CDR3 length equals 14 residues.